The 31 T cell receptor beta chains in this list originate from one sample, sequenced in a study of CD8 T cells in ankylosing spondylitis. General observations from the study: Ankylosing spondylitis blood seemed to carry a telltale TCR beta motif made of under ten highly homologous variants.

Antigens of these TCRs are unknown. TCRdb recomputed calls from the 5' RACE reads with MiXCR, one row per CDR3 protein. The table records fewer than 750,000 distinct CDR3 sequences, about 20% of them present only once. The sample comprised blood, either unsorted or a sorted T cell fraction (not recorded which). Every receptor here comes from a male donor with ankylosing spondylitis.

The gene calls are TRBV6-1 and TRBJ2-7; maybe TRBD2 (6 bases). The CDR3 contains 16 residues. Germline V gene sequence: CDR1 MNHNS, CDR2 SASEGT. V dropped 5 bases and J dropped 0 bases, with 17 bases sitting between them. CDR3 amino acids: CASSRLGDPSSYEQYF. The CDR3, as DNA: TGTGCCAGCAGTCGACTAGGGGACCCGAGCTCCTACGAGCAGTACTTC.

This clonotype was found a few times. The chain employs TRBV5-1 and TRBJ2-3; D gene uncertain. The CDR3 has 13 amino acids. With 0 bases removed from V and 8 bases from J, the gap between germline ends came to 10 bases. Germline assignment: CDR1 SGHRS and CDR2 YFSETQ. The CDR3: CASSLGGGPTQYF. In DNA, the CDR3 is TGCGCCAGCAGCTTGGGTGGCGGCCCTACGCAGTATTTT.

The chain has TRBV2 and TRBJ1-2; D gene uncertain. CDR3 size: 12 residues. Per germline, CDR1 SNHLY and CDR2 FYNNEI. The V and J ends lost 6 bases and 6 bases respectively, with 11 bases between them. The CDR3 loop is CASRVTSDGYTF. DNA of the CDR3: TGTGCCAGCAGGGTTACATCGGATGGCTACACCTTC.

This rearrangement joins TRBV5-1 to TRBJ2-1, with 8 bases fitting TRBD2. V shed 3 bases, J shed 8 bases, and the junction held 4 bases outside the gene matches. The CDR3 length is 13 residues. Per germline, CDR1 SGHRS and CDR2 YFSETQ. In DNA, the CDR3 is TGCGCCAGCAGCTCGGGACTAGGGTATGAGCAGTTCTTC. Translation gives CASSSGLGYEQFF. Drawing the rest from reference TRBV5-1 and TRBJ2-1, the complete variable domain is KAGVTQTPRYLIKTRGQQVTLSCSPISGHRSVSWYQQTPGQGLQFLFEYFSETQRNKGNFPGRFSGRQFSNSRSEMNVSTLELGDSALYLCASSSGLGYEQFFGPGTRLTVL.

The chain combines TRBV18 with TRBJ2-7, with 7 nucleotides matching TRBD1. V dropped 1 base and J dropped 0; count of bases not matched to a gene: 6. The length of the CDR3 is 16 residues. The germline CDR1 and CDR2 sequences are KGHSH and LQKENI. The CDR3 bases are TGTGCCAGCTCACCACAGTGGGGGACAGTCTCCTACGAGCAGTACTTC. Protein sequence: CASSPQWGTVSYEQYF.

J is TRBJ2-6 and V is TRBV27, with 9 bases fitting TRBD1. CDR1 and CDR2 from the germline V gene are MNHEY and SMNVEV (reference sequence). This CDR3 has 20 residues. V was clipped by 1 base and J by 0 bases; unmatched bases: 10. CDR3 DNA sequence: TGTGCCAGCAGTTTATGGGGACGACAGGGGGTGAACTCTGGGGCCAACGTCCTGACTTTC. Protein sequence: CASSLWGRQGVNSGANVLTF. Full variable domain (rest looked up from reference TRBV27 and TRBJ2-6): EAQVTQNPRYLITVTGKKLTVTCSQNMNHEYMSWYRQDPGLGLRQIYYSMNVEVTDKGDVPEGYKVSRKEKRNFPLILESPSPNQTSLYFCASSLWGRQGVNSGANVLTFGAGSRLTVL.

This clonotype was counted between two and nine times. The V gene is TRBV20-1, the J gene TRBJ2-5; 9 nucleotides align to TRBD2. V shed 3 bases, J shed 5 bases, and the junction held 7 bases outside the gene matches. CDR3 size: 14 residues. Per germline, CDR1 DFQATT and CDR2 SNEGSKA (reference sequence). The CDR3 region is CSASPAGGLETQYF. Here the CDR3 DNA reads TGCAGTGCTAGTCCAGCGGGGGGTTTGGAGACCCAGTACTTC.

In nucleotides, the CDR3 is TGTGCCAGCAGCGCACGTGGGGAGTATACCGGGGAGCTGTTTTTT. Protein: CASSARGEYTGELFF. The chain recombines TRBV2 with TRBJ2-2; TRBD2 is a possible D gene (5 bases). The CDR3 totals 15 residues. Germline CDR1 SNHLY, CDR2 FYNNEI. The ends were cut back, 6 bases at V and 5 bases at J, with 16 bases in the middle.

This clonotype was seen only a few times. The gene calls are TRBV11-2 and TRBJ2-1; tentatively, D is TRBD2 (5 bases). With 5 bases removed from V and 5 bases from J, the gap between germline ends came to 13 bases. CDR3 length equals 14 residues. CDR1 and CDR2 (germline): SGHAT, FQNNGV. CDR3: CASSRDPGNNEQFF. The CDR3 bases are TGTGCCAGCAGCAGAGACCCCGGGAACAATGAGCAGTTCTTC.

The chain is built from TRBV7-9 and TRBJ2-2, with 7 nucleotides matching TRBD2. Germline CDR1 and CDR2: SEHNR and FQNEAQ (reference sequence). The CDR3 runs 15 residues. The V and J ends lost 5 bases and 4 bases, in that order; junction bases with no gene match: 7. DNA of the CDR3: TGTGCCAGCAGCATAGTTGGCGGGGGCACCGGGGAGCTGTTTTTT. Its translation: CASSIVGGGTGELFF.

The chain uses TRBV6-2 or TRBV6-3 and TRBJ2-7, with 14 bases matching TRBD2. Germline V gene data show CDR1 as MNHEY and CDR2 as SVGEGT. This CDR3 region has 17 residues. V was pared by 2 bases and J by 1 base, with 4 bases of the junction left unmatched. The CDR3, as DNA: TGTGCCAGCAGTTACAGACTAGCGGGAGGGCGTTCCTACGAGCAGTACTTC. The encoded protein is CASSYRLAGGRSYEQYF.

The chain couples TRBV11-2 to TRBJ2-3; 11 nucleotides agree with TRBD2. Germline V gene data show CDR1 as SGHAT and CDR2 as FQNNGV. The CDR3 is 18 residues long. With V trimmed by 2 bases and J by 2 bases, 9 bases remained unmatched. CDR3 region: CASSLKPGLAGSTDTQYF. The CDR3 DNA is TGTGCCAGCAGCTTAAAACCCGGACTAGCGGGTTCCACAGATACGCAGTATTTT.

The rearrangement joins TRBV9 to TRBJ2-5; D might be TRBD2 (5 bases). The V and J ends lost 6 bases and 5 bases respectively, with 17 bases between them. This CDR3 has 14 amino acids. CDR1 and CDR2 (germline): SGDLS, YYNGEE. CDR3 DNA sequence: TGTGCCAGCACCCGGGCATACGGGGAGGAGACCCAGTACTTC. Its protein product is CASTRAYGEETQYF.

The chain employs TRBV5-1 and TRBJ2-1; D remains unclear. Germline V gives CDR1 SGHRS, CDR2 YFSETQ. This CDR3 region has 16 residues. V was trimmed by 0 bases and J by 1 base, leaving 11 bases between them. This CDR3 reads CASSLEARGSYNEQFF. CDR3 nucleotides: TGCGCCAGCAGCTTGGAGGCTCGCGGTTCCTACAATGAGCAGTTCTTC.

The rearrangement links TRBV6-2 or TRBV6-3 to TRBJ1-5; weak D call: TRBD1 (6 bases). The CDR3 loop spans 18 amino acids. The V gene lost 2 bases and the J gene lost 3 bases, with 20 bases spanning the gap. The germline V gene encodes CDR1 MNHEY and CDR2 SVGEGT. CDR3 loop: CASSYPLYRTASNQPQHF. The CDR3 region has the DNA TGTGCCAGCAGTTACCCCCTCTACCGGACAGCGTCCAATCAGCCCCAGCATTTT.

This clonotype occurred a few times. The chain recombines TRBV7-9 with TRBJ2-1; TRBD2 is a possible D gene (6 bases). The CDR3 length is 13 residues. With 5 bases removed from V and 9 bases from J, the gap between germline ends came to 14 bases. Germline CDR1 is SEHNR and CDR2 is FQNEAQ (reference sequence). CDR3 protein: CASSPYGGGEQFF. The CDR3 DNA sequence: TGTGCCAGCAGCCCATACGGGGGAGGTGAGCAGTTCTTC.

This clonotype was counted only a few times. The V call is TRBV9, the J call TRBJ2-1; TRBD2 matches 9 bases. Germline V gene lookup returns CDR1 SGDLS and CDR2 YYNGEE. The CDR3 spans 17 residues. The J segment lost 0 bases and the V segment lost 2 bases, leaving 6 bases of the junction unmatched. The CDR3 protein is CASSVGVSGGSYNEQFF. Here the CDR3 DNA reads TGTGCCAGCAGCGTCGGGGTTAGCGGGGGCTCCTACAATGAGCAGTTCTTC.

The gene calls are TRBV20-1 and TRBJ1-2, with D hard to call. Trimming left V 2 bases short and J 8 bases short, with 12 bases between. Per germline, CDR1 DFQATT and CDR2 SNEGSKA (reference sequence). The CDR3 runs to 12 residues. CDR3 amino acids: CSARFTTEGYTF. CDR3 nucleotides: TGCAGTGCTAGATTCACTACGGAGGGCTACACCTTC.

This clonotype was found a few times. The V gene is TRBV20-1, the J gene TRBJ2-7, with no clear D. The CDR3 has 13 residues. The ends were cut back, 2 bases at V and 9 bases at J, with 17 bases in the middle. Per the germline V gene, CDR1 is DFQATT and CDR2 is SNEGSKA (reference sequence). The CDR3 loop reads CSARRANPGVQYF. Written as DNA, the CDR3 is TGCAGTGCTAGAAGGGCCAACCCTGGAGTGCAGTACTTC.

The chain joins TRBV28 to TRBJ2-3; no definite D call. V lost 1 base, J lost 10 bases, and 6 bases lay in between. The CDR3 sequence is 11 residues long. Looked up from germline, CDR1 is MDHEN and CDR2 is SYDVKM. CDR3 DNA: TGTGCCAGCAGTTTATCCCGGGCGCAGTATTTT. Encoded protein: CASSLSRAQYF.

In its sample, this clonotype was seen a few times. This rearrangement joins TRBV29-1 to TRBJ1-1; possible D gene TRBD1, 6 bases. The germline V and J ends were trimmed by 5 bases and 2 bases, with 18 bases remaining between them. CDR3 size: 15 residues. Germline-derived CDR1 and CDR2 are SQVTM and ANQGSEA. CDR3 region: CSVSAGGAFNTEAFF. CDR3 in DNA: TGCAGCGTTTCCGCCGGGGGGGCTTTTAACACTGAAGCTTTCTTT. Combining the CDR3 with reference TRBV29-1 and TRBJ1-1 gives the whole variable domain SAVISQKPSRDICQRGTSLTIQCQVDSQVTMMFWYRQQPGQSLTLIATANQGSEATYESGFVIDKFPISRPNLTFSTLTVSNMSPEDSSIYLCSVSAGGAFNTEAFFGQGTRLTVV.

The rearrangement uses TRBV7-8 and TRBJ2-2; the D gene is possibly TRBD1 (5 bases). Germline CDR1 reads SGHVS; CDR2 reads FQNEAQ. This CDR3 has 15 amino acids. V gave up 1 base and J gave up 1 base, with 7 bases separating them. The CDR3 region is CASSLGGWNTGELFF. The DNA of the CDR3 is TGTGCCAGCAGCTTAGGGGGCTGGAACACCGGGGAGCTGTTTTTT. The complete variable domain, with remaining parts taken from reference TRBV7-8 and TRBJ2-2, reads GAGVSQSPRYKVAKRGQDVALRCDPISGHVSLFWYQQALGQGPEFLTYFQNEAQLDKSGLPSDRFFAERPEGSVSTLKIQRTQQEDSAVYLCASSLGGWNTGELFFGEGSRLTVL.

This clonotype has more than one count but fewer than ten. The V and J genes are TRBV4-1 and TRBJ2-2; TRBD1 agrees at 7 bases. The ends lost 3 bases at V and 3 bases at J; junction bases unmatched: 7. The CDR3 consists of 16 residues. CDR1 and CDR2 from the germline V gene are MGHRA and YSYEKL. In DNA form, the CDR3 reads TGCGCCAGCAGCCACACTACCGGGACAGACACCGGGGAGCTGTTTTTT. Translation gives CASSHTTGTDTGELFF.

The chain is built from TRBV12-3 or TRBV12-4 and TRBJ1-2; 9 bases are shared with TRBD1. Germline trimming cut 2 bases from V and 5 bases from J; bases unmatched to any gene: 6. This CDR3 has 15 amino acids. The CDR3 DNA reads as TGTGCCAGCAGTTTATTGAGGGACAGGGCTTATGGCTACACCTTC. It is translated as CASSLLRDRAYGYTF.

This clonotype was seen a single time. The J gene is TRBJ2-5, the V gene TRBV5-1, with 7 bases lining up with TRBD2. With 2 bases clipped from V and 4 bases from J, the junction kept 5 bases outside the gene matches. The CDR3 sequence is 14 residues long. Germline V gene sequence: CDR1 SGHRS, CDR2 YFSETQ. CDR3 sequence (DNA): TGCGCCAGCAGCTTCCGACCGGGGGGAGAGACCCAGTACTTC. Encoded protein: CASSFRPGGETQYF.

This clonotype was counted a few times. The gene calls are TRBV7-9 and TRBJ1-2; 9 positions agree with TRBD1. This CDR3 is built from 16 residues. Germline V CDR1 and CDR2: SEHNR, FQNEAQ (reference sequence). After removal of 1 base from V and 7 bases from J, the junction contained 10 bases not matched to a gene. CDR3 in DNA: TGTGCCAGCAGCTTAGTGTACGGGACAGGGATTCGTGGCTACACCTTC. It specifies CASSLVYGTGIRGYTF.

This chain uses TRBV7-3 with TRBJ1-4, with 8 bases identical to TRBD1. CDR3 length: 17 residues. In germline, CDR1 is SGHTA, CDR2 FQGTGA. The V segment lost 2 bases and the J segment 2 bases; nucleotides outside the gene matches: 7. The CDR3 sequence: CASSLSLRGPTNEKLFF. CDR3 nucleotide sequence: TGTGCCAGCAGCTTATCGCTCAGGGGGCCGACTAATGAAAAACTGTTTTTT.

A few counts support this clonotype. The chain couples TRBV7-2 to TRBJ2-3; D is undetermined. CDR1 SGHTA and CDR2 FQGNSA come from the germline V gene. This CDR3 spans 18 amino acids. V lost 1 base, J lost 0 bases, and 17 bases lay in between. The CDR3, as DNA: TGTGCCAGCAGCTTAGGGCCCTCGGTACCTCTTAGCACAGATACGCAGTATTTT. Its translation: CASSLGPSVPLSTDTQYF.

The chain is built from TRBV4-1 and TRBJ2-7; TRBD1 might be the D (6 bases). The V gene's germline CDR1 is MGHRA and CDR2 YSYEKL. The V end was cut by 7 bases, the J end by 0 bases, with 13 bases between. This CDR3 has 14 residues. The CDR3 DNA is TGCGCCAGCAAAGCCCTACAGGGCTCCTACGAGCAGTACTTC. It codes for CASKALQGSYEQYF.

The J gene is TRBJ2-7, the V gene TRBV6-2 or TRBV6-3, with D possibly matching TRBD1 (5 bases). The CDR3 loop spans 17 amino acids. V shed 2 bases and J shed 1 base, with 18 bases lying between them. In germline, CDR1 is MNHEY, CDR2 SVGEGT. The CDR3 DNA reads as TGTGCCAGCAGTTACCCCCAGGGTAGGGGTAAATCCTACGAGCAGTACTTC. Translation gives CASSYPQGRGKSYEQYF.

This clonotype was recorded a few times. This chain connects TRBV5-1 to TRBJ1-1; TRBD1 matches at 9 bases. This CDR3 contains 16 residues. CDR1 and CDR2 (germline): SGHRS, YFSETQ. With V trimmed by 4 bases and J by 0 bases, 7 bases remained unmatched. In DNA, the CDR3 is TGCGCCAGCAGCGGGGCACAGGGGGCGATGAACACTGAAGCTTTCTTT. Translating it yields CASSGAQGAMNTEAFF.